This T cell receptor beta chain originates from a study of control samples from healthy donors and cancer patients. The table came from immunoSEQ multiplex PCR; TCRdb's copy has only in-frame clones and leaves some out. The table includes under 95,000 clones, approximately 90% detected once. Trimming cost V 5 bases and J 5 bases, with 13 bases left between them. Germline V CDR1 and CDR2: MNHEY, SMNVEV (reference sequence). This CDR3 is built from 13 residues. The chain couples TRBV27 to TRBJ2-7; D is perhaps TRBD2 (6 bases). Sequencing was done on a sample of blood. This sequence was found in a woman in her 30s in good health. CDR3 in DNA: TGTGCCAGCAGTCCAAGGAGCGGGCACGAGCAGTACTTC. Its protein is CASSPRSGHEQYF.